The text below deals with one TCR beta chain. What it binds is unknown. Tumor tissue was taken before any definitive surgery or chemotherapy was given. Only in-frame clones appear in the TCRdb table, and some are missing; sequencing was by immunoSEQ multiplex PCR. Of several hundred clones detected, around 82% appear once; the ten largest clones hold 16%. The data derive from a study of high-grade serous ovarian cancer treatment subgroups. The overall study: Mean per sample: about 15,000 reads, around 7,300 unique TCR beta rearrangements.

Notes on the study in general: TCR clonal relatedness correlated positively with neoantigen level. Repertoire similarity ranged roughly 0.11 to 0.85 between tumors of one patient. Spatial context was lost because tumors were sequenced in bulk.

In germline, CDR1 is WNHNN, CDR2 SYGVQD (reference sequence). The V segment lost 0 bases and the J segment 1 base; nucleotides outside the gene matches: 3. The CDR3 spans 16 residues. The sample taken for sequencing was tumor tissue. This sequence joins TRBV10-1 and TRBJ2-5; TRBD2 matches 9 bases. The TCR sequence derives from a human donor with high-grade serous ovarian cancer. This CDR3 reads CASSESAGGPQETQYF. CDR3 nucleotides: TGCGCCAGCAGTGAGTCGGCGGGGGGGCCCCAAGAGACCCAGTACTTC.